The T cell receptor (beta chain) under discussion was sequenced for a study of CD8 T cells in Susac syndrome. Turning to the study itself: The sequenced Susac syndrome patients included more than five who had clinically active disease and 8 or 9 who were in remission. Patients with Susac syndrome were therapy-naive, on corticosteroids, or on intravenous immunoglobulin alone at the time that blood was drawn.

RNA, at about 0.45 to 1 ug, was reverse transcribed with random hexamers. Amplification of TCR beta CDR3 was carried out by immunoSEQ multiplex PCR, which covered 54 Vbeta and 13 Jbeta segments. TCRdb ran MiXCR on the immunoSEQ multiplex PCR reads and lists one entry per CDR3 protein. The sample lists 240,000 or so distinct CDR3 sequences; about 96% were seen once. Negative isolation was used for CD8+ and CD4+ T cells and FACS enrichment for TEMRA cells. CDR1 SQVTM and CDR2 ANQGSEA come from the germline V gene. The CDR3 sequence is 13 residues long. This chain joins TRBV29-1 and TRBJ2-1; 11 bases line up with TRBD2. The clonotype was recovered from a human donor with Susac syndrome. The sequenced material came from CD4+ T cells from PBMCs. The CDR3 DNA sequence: TGCAGTGGGGGGGGACTAGCGGCCAATGAGCAGTTCTTC. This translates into CSGGGLAANEQFF.